This T cell receptor (beta chain) was captured in a study of blood T cell repertoires in COVID-19 (TCRdb year 2020). For context, the study as a whole: Samples covering the acute and convalescent phases of COVID-19 were provided by collaborators in the United States, Italy and Spain. The material from the prospective study consisted of cDNA or gDNA derived from T cells, B-cell-depleted T cells, or PBMCs. The dataset comprised deeply sampled blood TCRbeta repertoires from subjects exposed to, actively infected with, or recovered from COVID-19. The repertoires were made available in a free public database intended to serve as a resource for research on the immune response to SARS-CoV-2. Samples came from the ongoing ImmuneRACE study (first 160 participants) plus 1,254 subjects from 6 global collaborators. Sample metadata almost always included a de-identified subject ID, COVID-19 status, age in years and sex. Where available, HLA class I and class II types were obtained from metadata supplied by the sample provider rather than from assay-based typing.

TCRbeta CDR3 regions were amplified from genomic DNA by means of the immunoSEQ Assay, a bias-controlled multiplex PCR. The source study handled its data this way. Within the assay, amplification of reference gene primers was used to estimate how many nucleated cells each sample contained. Sequence reads were collapsed and filtered to measure the absolute abundance of every unique TCRbeta CDR3 rearrangement. For each sample, productive Simpson clonality was calculated by taking the square root of Simpson's diversity index across productive rearrangements. TCRdb carries this immuneACCESS record with in-frame sequences only. Its versions omit some clonotypes, under half of them owing to an unresolved V gene in the studies checked, with the rest unexplained. From that table come the V and J calls and clone size; the DNA was used to work out D and trimming. This sample gives 200,000 to 250,000 clones in total; about 88% of them show up just once. In total, the top ten clones hold about 4% of the sample.

The paper's findings and limits, for the study overall: The amount of clinical and demographic metadata varied by source and participant and was provided uncurated.

This clone has a single count. The specificity of this receptor is unknown. No base-level quality is on record; no much larger clone is a single base apart. Enrolling through a virtual design, the prospective study's participants ranged in age from about 18 to 100 years and lived across roughly 23 United States geographic areas. In the prospective study, participants were assigned to cohorts based on the clinical history participants reported in a screening survey and a study questionnaire. Exposed participants had been in contact, within 2 weeks of entering the study, with a person who had a PCR-confirmed or clinician-diagnosed case of COVID-19. Mobile phlebotomists in the prospective study collected whole blood, serum and a nasopharyngeal or oropharyngeal swab from every participant. Over an approximately 2-month period, participants in the prospective study had the option of providing additional blood draws and questionnaires. Before DNA extraction, prospective study blood samples were shipped either frozen or at room temperature.

The germline V gene (reference sequence) yields LNHDA for CDR1 and SQIVND for CDR2. Between the V and J ends, shortened by 5 bases and 4 bases respectively, the junction contains 23 bases. There are 18 amino acids in the CDR3, from cysteine to phenylalanine inclusive. Kept here is only the CDR3 DNA, which spans 54 bases and is read in frame from base 1. The source is a young woman who had been exposed to COVID-19. Sequenced: PBMCs or T cells enriched from blood (not recorded which). The chain is encoded by TRBV19 joined to TRBJ2-2, and perhaps TRBD2 as D gene, on 6 matching bases. The DNA sequence is as follows: TGTGCCAGTAGTGCCGCCCGAGCCGGGGCGCGGGGCACCGGGGAGCTGTTTTTT. This yields the protein CASSAARAGARGTGELFF.